These 14 T cell receptor beta chains were all obtained from the same sample, sequenced in a study of PD-L1 blockade in urothelial cancer. Assay: immunoSEQ multiplex PCR; the TCRdb copy retains only in-frame clones and omits some. The sample records under 55,000 clones, about 86% being singletons. Sample time point: pretreatment peripheral blood. Here the sequenced sample was PBMCs, taken around atezolizumab (anti-PD-L1) treatment. The receptors derive from a man between 65 and 80 years old with urothelial cancer.

The V call is TRBV15, the J call TRBJ2-2, with TRBD1 matching 9 bases. The J segment lost 0 bases and the V segment lost 3 bases, leaving 2 bases of the junction unmatched. The CDR3 loop spans 16 amino acids. Germline loops: CDR1 LNHNV, CDR2 YYDKDF (reference sequence). The CDR3 sequence: CATSRDRGANTGELFF. The CDR3 DNA reads as TGTGCCACCAGCAGGGACAGGGGTGCGAACACCGGGGAGCTGTTTTTT. Variable domain in full (rest from reference TRBV15 and TRBJ2-2): DAMVIQNPRYQVTQFGKPVTLSCSQTLNHNVMYWYQQKSSQAPKLLFHYYDKDFNNEADTPDNFQSRRPNTSFCFLDIRSPGLGDTAMYLCATSRDRGANTGELFFGEGSRLTVL.

This sequence joins TRBV28 and TRBJ2-5; a weak D match, TRBD2 (5 bases). V was clipped by 7 bases and J by 7 bases, with 10 bases between them. The CDR3 extends over 11 amino acids. Germline CDR1 is MDHEN and CDR2 is SYDVKM. This chain's CDR3 is CASISGGTQYF. As DNA, the CDR3 is TGTGCCAGCATCAGCGGCGGGACCCAGTACTTC.

V is TRBV2 and J is TRBJ2-1; TRBD2 matches 14 bases. Germline trimming cut 4 bases from V and 4 bases from J; bases unmatched to any gene: 6. CDR3 length: 17 residues. Per germline, CDR1 SNHLY and CDR2 FYNNEI. CDR3 in amino acids: CASSALRLAGGYNEQFF. The CDR3 region has the DNA TGTGCCAGCAGTGCCTTGAGACTAGCGGGAGGGTACAATGAGCAGTTCTTC.

The CDR3, as DNA: TGCGCCAGCAGCTATACAGGGGGCGTGGATACGCAGTATTTT. This translates into CASSYTGGVDTQYF. The chain is built from TRBV5-1 and TRBJ2-3; 9 positions agree with TRBD1. Losses at the gene ends were 3 bases for V and 6 bases for J; bases not matched to a gene: 5. The CDR3 extends over 14 amino acids. In germline, CDR1 is SGHRS, CDR2 YFSETQ.

This clone was seen more than once but under ten times. V gene TRBV6-6 combines with J gene TRBJ1-2; 10 bases map to TRBD1. The CDR3 runs to 15 residues. Germline CDR1 reads MNHNY; CDR2 reads SVGAGI (reference sequence). The junction had 9 bases not matched to a gene; V was cut back by 5 bases and J by 6 bases. The CDR3 is CASSNHRQGADGYTF. CDR3 nucleotides: TGTGCCAGCAGTAACCATCGACAGGGGGCGGATGGCTACACCTTC.

This clone was observed a handful of times. The rearrangement uses TRBV19 and TRBJ1-1; TRBD1 might be the D (6 bases). CDR1 and CDR2 (germline): LNHDA, SQIVND (reference sequence). The V end lost 5 bases, the J end lost 5 bases, and 15 bases lay between the germline ends. The CDR3 contains 14 residues. CDR3 residues: CASSFPDRLTEAFF. As DNA, the CDR3 is TGTGCCAGTAGTTTCCCCGACAGGTTGACTGAAGCTTTCTTT.

This chain uses TRBV30 with TRBJ2-1; unclear D gene. This CDR3 spans 12 amino acids. V was shortened by 1 base and J by 4 bases, with 5 bases between the two germline ends. Germline CDR1 GTSNPN, CDR2 SVGIG (reference sequence). The CDR3 region is CAWSGRYNEQFF. The CDR3 DNA reads as TGTGCCTGGAGTGGCAGGTACAATGAGCAGTTCTTC.

This clone was counted once. The chain uses TRBV29-1 and TRBJ2-6; D may be TRBD2 (6 bases). The CDR3 is 15 amino acids. The germline V gene encodes CDR1 SQVTM and CDR2 ANQGSEA. V shed 3 bases and J shed 2 bases, with 11 bases lying between them. In nucleotides, the CDR3 is TGCAGCGTTGATGGAGGGGTGACTGGGGCCAACGTCCTGACTTTC. Translating gives CSVDGGVTGANVLTF.

This clone was recorded a few times. V and J are TRBV4-2 and TRBJ1-5; unclear D gene. The germline V and J ends were trimmed by 0 bases and 6 bases, with 12 bases remaining between them. CDR3 size: 15 residues. Germline V lookup: CDR1 LGHNA, CDR2 YNFKEQ. The CDR3 DNA follows: TGTGCCAGCAGCCAAGAGGGAGGCGGCAGTCAGCCCCAGCATTTT. Translating it yields CASSQEGGGSQPQHF.

The CDR3: CASSGTGLANYGYTF. In DNA, the CDR3 is TGTGCCAGCTCCGGGACAGGGCTAGCTAACTATGGCTACACCTTC. The V call is TRBV18, the J call TRBJ1-2, with 9 bases that match TRBD1. The germline V gene encodes CDR1 KGHSH and CDR2 LQKENI. This CDR3 comprises 15 residues. The J segment lost 0 bases and the V segment lost 6 bases, leaving 5 bases of the junction unmatched. Variable domain in full (rest from reference TRBV18 and TRBJ1-2): NAGVMQNPRHLVRRRGQEARLRCSPMKGHSHVYWYRQLPEEGLKFMVYLQKENIIDESGMPKERFSAEFPKEGPSILRIQQVVRGDSAAYFCASSGTGLANYGYTFGSGTRLTVV.

The chain has TRBV18 and TRBJ2-1; tentative D call: TRBD2 (5 bases). CDR1 and CDR2 (germline): KGHSH, LQKENI. Trimming shortened V by 3 bases and J by 1 base, and 10 bases separated the two germline ends. The CDR3 is 15 residues long. The CDR3 DNA sequence: TGTGCCAGCTCACCGGCGGGTCGATCCTACAATGAGCAGTTCTTC. Protein product: CASSPAGRSYNEQFF.

CDR3: CASSPQGIGNTIYF. The DNA for the CDR3 is TGTGCCAGCAGCCCGCAGGGGATTGGAAACACCATATATTTT. The chain links TRBV7-9 to TRBJ1-3; perhaps TRBD1 as D (6 bases). CDR1 is SEHNR and CDR2 is FQNEAQ in the germline V gene (reference sequence). V was clipped by 5 bases and J by 3 bases, with 11 bases between them. The CDR3 runs to 14 residues.

The chain carries TRBV5-1 and TRBJ2-1; the D gene is possibly TRBD1 (5 bases). The ends were cut back, 4 bases at V and 0 bases at J, with 17 bases in the middle. Germline CDR1 SGHRS, CDR2 YFSETQ. The CDR3 length is 17 residues. This CDR3 is CASSLGPSDLSYNEQFF. The CDR3 region has the DNA TGCGCCAGCAGCCTGGGGCCCAGCGACCTCTCCTACAATGAGCAGTTCTTC.

This clone was detected ten times or more. This rearrangement joins TRBV7-2 to TRBJ1-5; 7 nucleotides align to TRBD1. Per germline, CDR1 SGHTA and CDR2 FQGNSA. This CDR3 has 16 amino acids. V shed 5 bases and J 6 bases; nucleotides not matched to a gene: 13. The CDR3: CASSPRRGDSPQPQHF. DNA of the CDR3: TGTGCCAGCAGCCCACGGCGCGGGGACAGTCCTCAGCCCCAGCATTTT.